The clone carrying this T cell receptor (beta chain) was recorded once. The antigen remains undetermined. The sample belongs to a study of glioma-infiltrating T cells. Whole-study results and caveats: Non-neoplastic patients had below-expected tissue-blood divergence, while all gliomas exceeded expectation.

Germline-derived CDR1 and CDR2 are MGHRA and YSYEKL. The CDR3 is 16 amino acids. Trimming cost V 2 bases and J 5 bases; bases outside gene matches: 9. Amplification of TCR alpha and beta CDR3 regions from RNA used iRepertoire nested multiplex PCR. TCRdb redid the calling of the multiplex PCR reads with MiXCR, one entry per CDR3 protein. The sample holds about 110,000 distinct CDR3 sequences, 25% seen once. This sequence originates from a human donor with low-grade glioma or glioblastoma, undergoing nonglioma brain surgery, or in good health (not recorded which). Sequenced input: glioma tissue, nonneoplastic brain tissue, or PBMCs (not recorded which). This chain uses TRBV4-1 with TRBJ2-5, with 9 bases lining up with TRBD2. CDR3 bases: TGCGCCAGCAGCCAATACCCCGCGGGAGGGTTGGAGACCCAGTACTTC. As protein: CASSQYPAGGLETQYF.